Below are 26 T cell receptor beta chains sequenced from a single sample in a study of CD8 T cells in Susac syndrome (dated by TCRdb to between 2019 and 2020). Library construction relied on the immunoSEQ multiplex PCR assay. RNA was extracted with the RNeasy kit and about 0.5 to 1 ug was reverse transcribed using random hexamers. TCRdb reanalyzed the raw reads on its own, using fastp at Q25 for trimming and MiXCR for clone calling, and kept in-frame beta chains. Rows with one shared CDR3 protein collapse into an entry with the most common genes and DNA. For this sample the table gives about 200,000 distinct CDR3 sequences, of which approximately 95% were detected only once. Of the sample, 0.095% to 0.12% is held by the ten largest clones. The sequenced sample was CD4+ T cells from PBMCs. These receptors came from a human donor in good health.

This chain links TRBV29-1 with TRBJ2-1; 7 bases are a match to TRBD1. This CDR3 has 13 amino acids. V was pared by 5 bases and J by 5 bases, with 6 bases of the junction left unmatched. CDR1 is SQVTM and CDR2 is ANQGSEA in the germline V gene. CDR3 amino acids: CSVPRGLNNEQFF. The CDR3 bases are TGCAGCGTTCCCAGGGGGTTGAACAATGAGCAGTTCTTC.

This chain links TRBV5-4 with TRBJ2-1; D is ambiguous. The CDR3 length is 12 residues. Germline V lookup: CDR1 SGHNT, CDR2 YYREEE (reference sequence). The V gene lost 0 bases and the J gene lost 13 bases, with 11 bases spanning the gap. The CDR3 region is CASSLENGEQFF. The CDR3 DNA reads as TGTGCCAGCAGCTTGGAAAACGGAGAACAGTTCTTC.

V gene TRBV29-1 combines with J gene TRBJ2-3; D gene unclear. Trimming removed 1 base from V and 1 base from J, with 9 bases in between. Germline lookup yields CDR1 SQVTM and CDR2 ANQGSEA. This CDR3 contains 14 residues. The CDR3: CSVEGATRTDTQYF. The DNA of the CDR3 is TGCAGCGTTGAAGGAGCAACTCGCACAGATACGCAGTATTTT.

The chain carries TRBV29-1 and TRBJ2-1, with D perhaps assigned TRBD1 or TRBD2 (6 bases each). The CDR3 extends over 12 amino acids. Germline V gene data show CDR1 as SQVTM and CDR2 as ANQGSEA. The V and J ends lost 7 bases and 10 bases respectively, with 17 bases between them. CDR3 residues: CSARSGAAEQFF. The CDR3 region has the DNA TGCAGCGCAAGGTCGGGGGCCGCGGAGCAGTTCTTC.

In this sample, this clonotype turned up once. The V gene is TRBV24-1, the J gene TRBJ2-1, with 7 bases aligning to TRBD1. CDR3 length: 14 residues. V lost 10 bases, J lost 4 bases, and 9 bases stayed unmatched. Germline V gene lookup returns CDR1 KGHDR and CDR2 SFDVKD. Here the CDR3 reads CATRGRGFYNEQFF. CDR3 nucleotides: TGTGCCACGAGAGGCAGGGGGTTTTACAATGAGCAGTTCTTC.

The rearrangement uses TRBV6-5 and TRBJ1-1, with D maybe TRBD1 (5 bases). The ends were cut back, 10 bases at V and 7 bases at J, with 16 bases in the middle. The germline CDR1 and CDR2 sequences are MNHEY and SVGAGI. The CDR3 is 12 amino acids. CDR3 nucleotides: TGTGCCACCCGTGGGGGGAGAGGTGAAGCTTTCTTT. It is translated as CATRGGRGEAFF.

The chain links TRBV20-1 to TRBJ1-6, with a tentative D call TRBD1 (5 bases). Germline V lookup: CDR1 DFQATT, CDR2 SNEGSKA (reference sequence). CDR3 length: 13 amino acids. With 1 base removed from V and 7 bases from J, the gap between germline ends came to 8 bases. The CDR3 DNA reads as TGCAGTGCTAGAGCCGAGGGGAATTCACCCCTCCACTTT. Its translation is CSARAEGNSPLHF.

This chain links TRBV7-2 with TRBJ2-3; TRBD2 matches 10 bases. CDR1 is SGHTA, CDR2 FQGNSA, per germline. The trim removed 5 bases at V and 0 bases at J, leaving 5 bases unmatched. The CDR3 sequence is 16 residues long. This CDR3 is CASSRRLAGSTDTQYF. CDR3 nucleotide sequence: TGTGCCAGCAGCCGACGACTAGCGGGTAGCACAGATACGCAGTATTTT.

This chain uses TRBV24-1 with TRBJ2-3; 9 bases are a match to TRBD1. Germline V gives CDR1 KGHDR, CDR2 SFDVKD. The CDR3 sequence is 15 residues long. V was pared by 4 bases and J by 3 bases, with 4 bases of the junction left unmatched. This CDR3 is CATSDSQGATDTQYF. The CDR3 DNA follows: TGTGCCACCAGTGACTCACAGGGGGCTACAGATACGCAGTATTTT.

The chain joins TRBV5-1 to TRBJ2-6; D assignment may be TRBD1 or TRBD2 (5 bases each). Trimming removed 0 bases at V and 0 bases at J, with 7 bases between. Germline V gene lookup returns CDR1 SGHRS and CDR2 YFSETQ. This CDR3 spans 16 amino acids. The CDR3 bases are TGCGCCAGCAGCTTGGGAGGGGACTCTGGGGCCAACGTCCTGACTTTC. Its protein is CASSLGGDSGANVLTF.

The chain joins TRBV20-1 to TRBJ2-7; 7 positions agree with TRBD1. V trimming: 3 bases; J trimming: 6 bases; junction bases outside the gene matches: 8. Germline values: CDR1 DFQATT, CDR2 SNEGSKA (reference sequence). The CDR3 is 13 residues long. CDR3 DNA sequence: TGCAGTGCTAGGGATGCAGGGGGAAGCGAGCAGTACGTC. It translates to CSARDAGGSEQYV.

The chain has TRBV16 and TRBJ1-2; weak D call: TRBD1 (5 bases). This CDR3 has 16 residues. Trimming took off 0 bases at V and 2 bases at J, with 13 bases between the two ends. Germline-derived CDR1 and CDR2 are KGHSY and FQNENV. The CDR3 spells CASSQSLGDGNYGYTF. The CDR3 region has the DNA TGTGCCAGCAGCCAATCATTAGGGGACGGGAACTATGGCTACACCTTC.

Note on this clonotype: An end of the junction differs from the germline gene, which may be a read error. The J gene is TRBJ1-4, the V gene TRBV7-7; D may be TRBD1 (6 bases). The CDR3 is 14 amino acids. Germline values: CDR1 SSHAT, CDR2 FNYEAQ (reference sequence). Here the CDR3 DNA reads TGTGCTAGCAGCTTAAACAGGGAAAATGAAAAACTGTTTTTT. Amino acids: CASSLNRENEKLFF.

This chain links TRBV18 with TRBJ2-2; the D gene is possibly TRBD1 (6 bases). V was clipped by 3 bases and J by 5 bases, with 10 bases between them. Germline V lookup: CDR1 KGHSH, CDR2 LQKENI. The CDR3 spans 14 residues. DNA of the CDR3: TGTGCCAGCTCACCGTCCAGGGGAACCGGGGAGCTGTTTTTT. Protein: CASSPSRGTGELFF.

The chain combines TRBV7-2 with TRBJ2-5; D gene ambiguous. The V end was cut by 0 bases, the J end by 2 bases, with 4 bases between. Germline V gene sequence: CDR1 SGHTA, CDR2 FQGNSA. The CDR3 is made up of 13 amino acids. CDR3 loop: CASSLAWQETQYF. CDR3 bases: TGTGCCAGCAGCTTAGCCTGGCAAGAGACCCAGTACTTC.

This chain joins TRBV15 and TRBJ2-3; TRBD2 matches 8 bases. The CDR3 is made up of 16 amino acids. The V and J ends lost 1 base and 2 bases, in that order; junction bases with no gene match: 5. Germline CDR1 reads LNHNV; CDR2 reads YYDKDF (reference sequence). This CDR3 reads CATSRASGGFTDTQYF. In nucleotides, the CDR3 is TGTGCCACCAGCAGAGCCAGCGGGGGATTCACAGATACGCAGTATTTT.

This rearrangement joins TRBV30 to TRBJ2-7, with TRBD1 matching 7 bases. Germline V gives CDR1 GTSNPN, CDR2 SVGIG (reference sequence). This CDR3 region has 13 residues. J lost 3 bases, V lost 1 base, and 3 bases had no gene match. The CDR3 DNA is TGTGCCTGGAGTGACAGGGGCTTCTACGAGCAGTACGTC. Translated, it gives CAWSDRGFYEQYV.

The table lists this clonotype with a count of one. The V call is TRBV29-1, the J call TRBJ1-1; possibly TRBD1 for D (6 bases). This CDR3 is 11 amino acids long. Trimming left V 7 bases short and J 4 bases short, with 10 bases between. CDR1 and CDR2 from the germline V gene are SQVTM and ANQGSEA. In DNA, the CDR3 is TGCAGCGGGGGAGGGGGCACTGAAGCTTTCTTT. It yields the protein CSGGGGTEAFF.

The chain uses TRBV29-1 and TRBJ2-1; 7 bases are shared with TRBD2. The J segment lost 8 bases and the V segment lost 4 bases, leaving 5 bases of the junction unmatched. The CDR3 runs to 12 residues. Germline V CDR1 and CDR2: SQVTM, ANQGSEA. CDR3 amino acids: CSVVSRGDEQFF. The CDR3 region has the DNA TGCAGCGTTGTTTCTCGGGGGGATGAGCAGTTCTTC.

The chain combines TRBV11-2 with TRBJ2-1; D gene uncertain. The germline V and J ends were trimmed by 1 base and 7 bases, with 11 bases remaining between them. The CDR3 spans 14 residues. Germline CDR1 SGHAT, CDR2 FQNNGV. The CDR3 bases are TGTGCCAGCAGCTTAGCGTCCGGGTATAATGAGCAGTTCTTC. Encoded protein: CASSLASGYNEQFF.

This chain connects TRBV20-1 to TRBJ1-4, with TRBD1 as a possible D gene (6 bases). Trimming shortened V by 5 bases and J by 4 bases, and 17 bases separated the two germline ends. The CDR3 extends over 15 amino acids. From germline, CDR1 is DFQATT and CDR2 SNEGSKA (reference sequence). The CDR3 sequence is CSARRQAWGNEKLFF. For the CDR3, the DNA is TGCAGTGCTCGACGACAGGCGTGGGGTAATGAAAAACTGTTTTTT.

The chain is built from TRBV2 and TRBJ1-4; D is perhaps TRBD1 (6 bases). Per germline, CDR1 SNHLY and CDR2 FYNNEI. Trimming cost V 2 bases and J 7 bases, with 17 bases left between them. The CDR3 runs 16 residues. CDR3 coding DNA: TGTGCCAGCAGTGAAACGAGAGAAGGGGGGGGTGAAAAACTGTTTTTT. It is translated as CASSETREGGGEKLFF.

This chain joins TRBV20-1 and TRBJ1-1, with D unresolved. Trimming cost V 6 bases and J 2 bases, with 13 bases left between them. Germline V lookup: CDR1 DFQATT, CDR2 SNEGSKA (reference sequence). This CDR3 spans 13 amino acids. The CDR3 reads CSAIREINTEAFF. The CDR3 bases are TGCAGTGCCATACGGGAGATTAACACTGAAGCTTTCTTT.

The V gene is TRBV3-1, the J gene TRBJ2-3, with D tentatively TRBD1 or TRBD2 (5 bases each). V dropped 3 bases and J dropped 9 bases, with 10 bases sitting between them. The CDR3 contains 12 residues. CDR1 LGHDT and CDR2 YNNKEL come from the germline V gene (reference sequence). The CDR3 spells CASSQRGRTQYF. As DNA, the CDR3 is TGTGCCAGCAGCCAGAGGGGCAGAACGCAGTATTTT.

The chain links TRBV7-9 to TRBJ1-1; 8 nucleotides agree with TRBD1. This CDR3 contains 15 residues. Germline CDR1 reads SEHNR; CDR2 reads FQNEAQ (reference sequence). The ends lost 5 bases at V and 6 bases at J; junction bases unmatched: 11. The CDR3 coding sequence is TGTGCCAGCAGCCACAAACGCACAGGGGGGGCTGAAGCTTTCTTT. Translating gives CASSHKRTGGAEAFF.

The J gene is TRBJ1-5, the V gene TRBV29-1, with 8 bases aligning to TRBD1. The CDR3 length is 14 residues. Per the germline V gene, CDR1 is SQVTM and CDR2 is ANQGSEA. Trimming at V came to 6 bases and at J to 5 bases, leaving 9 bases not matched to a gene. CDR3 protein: CSVQSGTGDQPQHF. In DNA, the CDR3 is TGCAGCGTCCAGTCCGGGACAGGAGATCAGCCCCAGCATTTT. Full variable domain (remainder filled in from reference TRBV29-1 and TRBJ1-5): SAVISQKPSRDICQRGTSLTIQCQVDSQVTMMFWYRQQPGQSLTLIATANQGSEATYESGFVIDKFPISRPNLTFSTLTVSNMSPEDSSIYLCSVQSGTGDQPQHFGDGTRLSIL.